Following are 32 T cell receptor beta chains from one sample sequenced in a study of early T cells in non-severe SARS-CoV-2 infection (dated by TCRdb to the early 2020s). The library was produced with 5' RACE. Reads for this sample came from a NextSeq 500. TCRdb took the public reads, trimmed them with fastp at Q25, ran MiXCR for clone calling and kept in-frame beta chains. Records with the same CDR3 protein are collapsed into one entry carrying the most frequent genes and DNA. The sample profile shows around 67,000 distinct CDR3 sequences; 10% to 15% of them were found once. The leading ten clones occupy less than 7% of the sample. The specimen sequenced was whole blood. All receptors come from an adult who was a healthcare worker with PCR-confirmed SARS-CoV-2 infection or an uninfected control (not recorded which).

In DNA form, the CDR3 reads TGTGCCACCCTCGACGGACCCAAAAACATTCAGTACTTC. It specifies CATLDGPKNIQYF. This chain uses TRBV10-3 with TRBJ2-4; D ambiguous. The ends were cut back, 10 bases at V and 2 bases at J, with 12 bases in the middle. The germline V gene has CDR1 ENHRY and CDR2 SYGVKD. CDR3 length: 13 amino acids.

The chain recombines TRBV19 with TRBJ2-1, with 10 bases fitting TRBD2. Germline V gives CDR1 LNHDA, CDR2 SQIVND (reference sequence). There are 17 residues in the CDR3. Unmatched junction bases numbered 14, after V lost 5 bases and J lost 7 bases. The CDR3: CASSPLMGAGGPNEQFF. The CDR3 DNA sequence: TGTGCCAGTAGTCCCCTAATGGGAGCGGGAGGGCCTAATGAGCAGTTCTTC.

The CDR3 DNA follows: TGTGCCAGTAACGGCTTTAGCGATGAGCAGTTCTTC. Encoded protein: CASNGFSDEQFF. The chain couples TRBV19 to TRBJ2-1, with D possibly matching TRBD2 (5 bases). Germline V gene lookup returns CDR1 LNHDA and CDR2 SQIVND (reference sequence). The CDR3 totals 12 residues. Trimming removed 7 bases from V and 8 bases from J, with 12 bases in between.

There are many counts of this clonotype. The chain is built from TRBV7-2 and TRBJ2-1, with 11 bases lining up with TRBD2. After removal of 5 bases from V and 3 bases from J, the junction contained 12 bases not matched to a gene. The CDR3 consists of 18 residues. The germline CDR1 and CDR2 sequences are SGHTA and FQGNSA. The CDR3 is CASSPRLAGRGFYNEQFF. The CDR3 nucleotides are TGTGCCAGCAGCCCGAGACTAGCGGGACGGGGGTTCTACAATGAGCAGTTCTTC.

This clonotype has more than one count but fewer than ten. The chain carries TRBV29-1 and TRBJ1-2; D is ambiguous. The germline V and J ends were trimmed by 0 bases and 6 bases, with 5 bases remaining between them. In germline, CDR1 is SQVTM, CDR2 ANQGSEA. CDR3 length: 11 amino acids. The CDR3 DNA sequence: TGCAGCGTTGAAGATCTGAATGGCTACACCTTC. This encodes CSVEDLNGYTF.

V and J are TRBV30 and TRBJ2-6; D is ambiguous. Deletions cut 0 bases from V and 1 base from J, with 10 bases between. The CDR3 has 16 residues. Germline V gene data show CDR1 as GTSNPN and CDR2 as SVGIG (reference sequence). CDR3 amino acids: CAWSVLGVSGANVLTF. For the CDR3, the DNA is TGTGCCTGGAGTGTACTTGGAGTTTCTGGGGCCAACGTCCTGACTTTC. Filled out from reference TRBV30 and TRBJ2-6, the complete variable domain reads SQTIHQWPATLVQPVGSPLSLECTVEGTSNPNLYWYRQAAGRGLQLLFYSVGIGQISSEVPQNLSASRPQDRQFILSSKKLLLSDSGFYLCAWSVLGVSGANVLTFGAGSRLTVL.

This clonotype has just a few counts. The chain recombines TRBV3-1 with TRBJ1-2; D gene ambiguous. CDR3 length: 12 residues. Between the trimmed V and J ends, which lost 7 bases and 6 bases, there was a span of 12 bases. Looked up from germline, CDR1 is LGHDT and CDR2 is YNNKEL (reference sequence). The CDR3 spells CASTGFRNGYTF. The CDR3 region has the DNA TGTGCCAGCACGGGGTTTCGGAATGGCTACACCTTC.

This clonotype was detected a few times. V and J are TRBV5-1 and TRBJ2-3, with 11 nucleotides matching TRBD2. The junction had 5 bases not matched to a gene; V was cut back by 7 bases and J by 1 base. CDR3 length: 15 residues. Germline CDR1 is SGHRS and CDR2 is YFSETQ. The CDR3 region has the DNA TGCGCCAGCTCACTAGCGGGAGTGGGCACAGATACGCAGTATTTT. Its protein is CASSLAGVGTDTQYF.

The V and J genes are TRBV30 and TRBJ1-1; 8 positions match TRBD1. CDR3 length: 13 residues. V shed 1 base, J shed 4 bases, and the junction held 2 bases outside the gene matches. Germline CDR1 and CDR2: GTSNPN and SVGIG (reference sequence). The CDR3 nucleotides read TGTGCCTGGAGTGGAGACAGGGGCACTGAAGCTTTCTTT. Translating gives CAWSGDRGTEAFF. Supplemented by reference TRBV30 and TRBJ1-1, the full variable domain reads SQTIHQWPATLVQPVGSPLSLECTVEGTSNPNLYWYRQAAGRGLQLLFYSVGIGQISSEVPQNLSASRPQDRQFILSSKKLLLSDSGFYLCAWSGDRGTEAFFGQGTRLTVV.

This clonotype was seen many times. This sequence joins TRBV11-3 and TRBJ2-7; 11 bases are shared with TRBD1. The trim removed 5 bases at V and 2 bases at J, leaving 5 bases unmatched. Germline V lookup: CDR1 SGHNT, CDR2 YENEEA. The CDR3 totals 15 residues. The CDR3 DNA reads TGTGCCAGCAGCGTTCGGGGACAGGGGGCCTACGAGCAGTACTTC. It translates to CASSVRGQGAYEQYF.

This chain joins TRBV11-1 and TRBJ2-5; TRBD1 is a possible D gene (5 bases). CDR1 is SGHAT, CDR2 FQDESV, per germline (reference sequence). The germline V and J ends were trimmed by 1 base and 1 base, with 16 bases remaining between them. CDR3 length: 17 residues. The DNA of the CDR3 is TGTGCCAGCAGCTTAGGGGTACAGGTCACCTTCCAAGAGACCCAGTACTTC. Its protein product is CASSLGVQVTFQETQYF.

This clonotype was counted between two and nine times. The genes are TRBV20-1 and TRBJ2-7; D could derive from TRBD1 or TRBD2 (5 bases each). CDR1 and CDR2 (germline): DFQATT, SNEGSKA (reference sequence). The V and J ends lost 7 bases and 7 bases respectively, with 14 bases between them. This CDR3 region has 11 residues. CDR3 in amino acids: CSVGRGEEQYF. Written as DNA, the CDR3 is TGCAGTGTGGGACGGGGAGAGGAGCAGTACTTC.

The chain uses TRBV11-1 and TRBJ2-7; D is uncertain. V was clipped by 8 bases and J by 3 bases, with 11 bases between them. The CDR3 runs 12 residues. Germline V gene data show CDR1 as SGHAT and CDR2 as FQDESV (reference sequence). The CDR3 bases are TGTGCCAGCGGAACCCCAGGCTACGAGCAGTACTTC. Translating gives CASGTPGYEQYF. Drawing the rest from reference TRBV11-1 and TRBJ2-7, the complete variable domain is EAEVAQSPRYKITEKSQAVAFWCDPISGHATLYWYRQILGQGPELLVQFQDESVVDDSQLPKDRFSAERLKGVDSTLKIQPAELGDSAMYLCASGTPGYEQYFGPGTRLTVT.

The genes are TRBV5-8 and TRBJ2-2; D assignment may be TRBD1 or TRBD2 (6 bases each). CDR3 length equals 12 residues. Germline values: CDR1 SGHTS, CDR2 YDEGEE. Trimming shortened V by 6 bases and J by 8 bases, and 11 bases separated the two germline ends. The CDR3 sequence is CASTPGAGELFF. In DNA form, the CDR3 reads TGTGCCAGCACCCCGGGGGCGGGGGAGCTGTTTTTT.

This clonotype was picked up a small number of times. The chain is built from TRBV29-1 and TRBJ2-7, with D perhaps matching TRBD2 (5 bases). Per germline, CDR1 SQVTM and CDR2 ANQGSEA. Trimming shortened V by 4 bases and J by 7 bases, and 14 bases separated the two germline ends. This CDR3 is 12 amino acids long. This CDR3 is CSVGNAPGEQYF. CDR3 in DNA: TGCAGCGTTGGGAACGCCCCGGGGGAGCAGTACTTC.

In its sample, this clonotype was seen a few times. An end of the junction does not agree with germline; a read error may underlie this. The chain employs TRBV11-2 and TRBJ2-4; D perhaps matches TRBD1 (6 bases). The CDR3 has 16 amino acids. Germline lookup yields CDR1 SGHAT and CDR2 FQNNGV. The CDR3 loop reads CVSTPGAALAKNIQYF. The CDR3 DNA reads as TGTGTCAGCACCCCAGGGGCAGCCCTAGCCAAAAACATTCAGTACTTC.

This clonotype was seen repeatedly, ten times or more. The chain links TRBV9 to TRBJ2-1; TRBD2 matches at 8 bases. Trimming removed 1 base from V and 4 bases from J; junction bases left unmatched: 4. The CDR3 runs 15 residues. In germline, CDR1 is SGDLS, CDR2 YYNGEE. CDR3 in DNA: TGTGCCAGCAGCGTAAGTAGCGGGGATTACAATGAGCAGTTCTTC. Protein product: CASSVSSGDYNEQFF.

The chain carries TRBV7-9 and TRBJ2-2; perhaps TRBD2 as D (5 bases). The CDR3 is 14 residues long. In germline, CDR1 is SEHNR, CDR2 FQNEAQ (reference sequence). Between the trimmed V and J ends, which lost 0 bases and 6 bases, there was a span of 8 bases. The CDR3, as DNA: TGTGCCAGCAGCTTAGCGGGAGCATCCGGGGAGCTGTTTTTT. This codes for CASSLAGASGELFF. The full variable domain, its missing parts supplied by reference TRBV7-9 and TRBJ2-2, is DTGVSQNPRHKITKRGQNVTFRCDPISEHNRLYWYRQTLGQGPEFLTYFQNEAQLEKSRLLSDRFSAERPKGSFSTLEIQRTEQGDSAMYLCASSLAGASGELFFGEGSRLTVL.

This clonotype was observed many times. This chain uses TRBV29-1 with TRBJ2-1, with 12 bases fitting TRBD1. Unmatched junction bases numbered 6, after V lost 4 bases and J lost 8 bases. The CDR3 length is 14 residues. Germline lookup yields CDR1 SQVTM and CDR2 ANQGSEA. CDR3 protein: CSVGWDRGRDEQFF. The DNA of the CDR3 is TGCAGCGTTGGTTGGGACAGGGGGCGGGATGAGCAGTTCTTC.

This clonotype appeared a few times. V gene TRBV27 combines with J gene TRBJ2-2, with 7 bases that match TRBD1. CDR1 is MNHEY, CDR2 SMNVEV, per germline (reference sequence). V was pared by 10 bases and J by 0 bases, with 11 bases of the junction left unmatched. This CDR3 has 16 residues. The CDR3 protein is CATKRYRGSNTGELFF. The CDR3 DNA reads TGTGCCACCAAAAGATACAGGGGCTCGAACACCGGGGAGCTGTTTTTT.

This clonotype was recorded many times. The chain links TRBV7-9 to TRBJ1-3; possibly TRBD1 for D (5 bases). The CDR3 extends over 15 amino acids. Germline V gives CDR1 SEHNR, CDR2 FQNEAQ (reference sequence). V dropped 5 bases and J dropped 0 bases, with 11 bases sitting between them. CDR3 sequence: CASSPPGVSGNTIYF. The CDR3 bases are TGTGCCAGCAGCCCACCGGGGGTCTCTGGAAACACCATATATTTT.

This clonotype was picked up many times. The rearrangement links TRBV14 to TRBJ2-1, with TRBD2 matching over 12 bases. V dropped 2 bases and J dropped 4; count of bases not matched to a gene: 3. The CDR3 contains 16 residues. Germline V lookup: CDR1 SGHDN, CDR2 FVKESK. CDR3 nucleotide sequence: TGTGCCAGCAGCCAACCGGGACTAGCGGGTTACAATGAGCAGTTCTTC. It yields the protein CASSQPGLAGYNEQFF.

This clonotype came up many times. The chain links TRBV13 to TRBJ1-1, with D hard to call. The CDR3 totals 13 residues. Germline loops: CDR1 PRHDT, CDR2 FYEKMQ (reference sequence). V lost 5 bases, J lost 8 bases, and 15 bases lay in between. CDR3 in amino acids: CASSLDAGTEAFF. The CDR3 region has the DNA TGTGCCAGCAGCCTAGATGCAGGAACAGAAGCTTTCTTT.

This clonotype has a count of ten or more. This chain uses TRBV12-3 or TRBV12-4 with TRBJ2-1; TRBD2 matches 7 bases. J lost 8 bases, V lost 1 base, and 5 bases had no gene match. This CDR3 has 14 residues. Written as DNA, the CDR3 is TGTGCCAGCAGTTTAGGGGCGGGAGTCGATGAGCAGTTCTTC. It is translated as CASSLGAGVDEQFF.

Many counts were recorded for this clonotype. The DNA for the CDR3 is TGCGCCAGCAGCCCGTTCCAGGGACAAGAGACCCAGTACTTC. Residues: CASSPFQGQETQYF. The V and J genes are TRBV5-1 and TRBJ2-5, with D maybe TRBD1 (5 bases). Germline V CDR1 and CDR2: SGHRS, YFSETQ. The CDR3 spans 14 residues. Trimming pared 4 bases from V and 2 bases from J, leaving 12 bases between.

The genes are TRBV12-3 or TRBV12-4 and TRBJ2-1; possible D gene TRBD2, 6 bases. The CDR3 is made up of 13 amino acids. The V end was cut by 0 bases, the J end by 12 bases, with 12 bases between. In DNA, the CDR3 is TGTGCCAGCAGTTTAGCGGGAGGCTCCAGGCAGTTCTTC. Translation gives CASSLAGGSRQFF.

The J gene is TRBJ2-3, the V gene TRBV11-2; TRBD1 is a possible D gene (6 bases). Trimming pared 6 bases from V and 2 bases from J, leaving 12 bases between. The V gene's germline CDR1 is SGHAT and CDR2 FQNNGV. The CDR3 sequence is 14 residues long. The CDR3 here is CASSPGQTTDTQYF. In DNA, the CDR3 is TGTGCCAGCAGTCCGGGACAAACCACAGATACGCAGTATTTT.

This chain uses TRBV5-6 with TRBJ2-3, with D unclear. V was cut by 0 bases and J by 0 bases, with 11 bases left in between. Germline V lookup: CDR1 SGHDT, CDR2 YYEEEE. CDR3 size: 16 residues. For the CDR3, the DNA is TGTGCCAGCAGCTTGGATCGGGCCTCTAGCACAGATACGCAGTATTTT. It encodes CASSLDRASSTDTQYF.

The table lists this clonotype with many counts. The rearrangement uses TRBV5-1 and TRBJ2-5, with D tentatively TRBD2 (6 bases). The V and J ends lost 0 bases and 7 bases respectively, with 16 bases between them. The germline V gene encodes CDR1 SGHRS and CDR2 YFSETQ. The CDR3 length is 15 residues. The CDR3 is CASSLDTPNGGTQYF. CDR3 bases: TGCGCCAGCAGCTTGGACACTCCGAACGGGGGGACCCAGTACTTC.

CDR3: CASSMGWGDLSSEQFF. For the CDR3, the DNA is TGTGCCAGTAGTATGGGATGGGGGGACTTAAGTAGTGAGCAGTTCTTC. V is TRBV19 and J is TRBJ2-1, with a possible D match to TRBD2 (6 bases). CDR3 length equals 16 residues. The germline V and J ends were trimmed by 3 bases and 9 bases, with 21 bases remaining between them. Germline CDR1 reads LNHDA; CDR2 reads SQIVND (reference sequence).

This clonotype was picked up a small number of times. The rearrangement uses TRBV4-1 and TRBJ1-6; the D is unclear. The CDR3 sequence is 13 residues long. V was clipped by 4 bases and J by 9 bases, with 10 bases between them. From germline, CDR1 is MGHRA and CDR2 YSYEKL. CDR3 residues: CASSPWLRSPLHF. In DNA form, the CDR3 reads TGCGCCAGCAGCCCGTGGTTGCGTTCACCCCTCCACTTT.

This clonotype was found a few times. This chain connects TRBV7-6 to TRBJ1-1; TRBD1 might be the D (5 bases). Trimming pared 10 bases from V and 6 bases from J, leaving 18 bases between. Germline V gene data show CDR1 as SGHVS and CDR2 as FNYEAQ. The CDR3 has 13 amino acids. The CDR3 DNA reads TGTGCCACGGCCGTGGGGGGAGGGGCTGAAGCTTTCTTT. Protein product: CATAVGGGAEAFF.